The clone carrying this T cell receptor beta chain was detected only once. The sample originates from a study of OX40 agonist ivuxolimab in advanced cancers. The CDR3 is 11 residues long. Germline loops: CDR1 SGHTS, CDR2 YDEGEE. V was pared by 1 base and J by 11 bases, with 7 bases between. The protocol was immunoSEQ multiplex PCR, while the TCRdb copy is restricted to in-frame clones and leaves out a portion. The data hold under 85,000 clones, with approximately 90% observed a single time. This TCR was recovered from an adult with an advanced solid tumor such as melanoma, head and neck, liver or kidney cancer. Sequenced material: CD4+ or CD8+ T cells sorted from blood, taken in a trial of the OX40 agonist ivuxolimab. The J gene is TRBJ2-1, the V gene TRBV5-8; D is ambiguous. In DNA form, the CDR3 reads TGTGCCAGCAGCTTGACATACCAGCAGTTCTTC. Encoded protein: CASSLTYQQFF.